This TCR beta chain was identified during a study of post-analysis software for immune sequencing data. Study results and caveats: There were five TRBV segments more frequent in patients than controls, and TRBV5-6, TRBV5-1 and TRBV20-1 were among them.

The CDR3 contains 13 residues. The germline V gene encodes CDR1 LNHNV and CDR2 YYDKDF (reference sequence). The germline V and J ends were trimmed by 1 base and 7 bases, with 10 bases remaining between them. There are many counts of this clonotype. Its target is not known. Unique molecular identifiers featured in each of the TCR beta cDNA libraries. MiXCR, applied by TCRdb to the PCR reads, yields one record per CDR3 protein. The top ten clones hold roughly 5% of a sample with about 770,000 distinct CDR3 sequences, under 60% of them seen once. The chain combines TRBV15 with TRBJ1-2; D gene ambiguous. The clonotype originates from a girl aged 10 to 17 with multiple sclerosis. Sequenced: blood. The CDR3 DNA sequence: TGTGCCACCAGCAGAGTCTCCGGGATTGGCTACACCTTC. Its protein product is CATSRVSGIGYTF. Using reference TRBV15 and TRBJ1-2 for the parts outside the CDR3, the full variable domain is DAMVIQNPRYQVTQFGKPVTLSCSQTLNHNVMYWYQQKSSQAPKLLFHYYDKDFNNEADTPDNFQSRRPNTSFCFLDIRSPGLGDTAMYLCATSRVSGIGYTFGSGTRLTVV.